These T cell receptor beta chains were read from a single sample in a study of OX40 agonist ivuxolimab in advanced cancers. TCRdb keeps only in-frame clones here, not all; method: immunoSEQ multiplex PCR. The data contain about 63,000 clones, roughly nine tenths of them singletons. The sequences come from CD4+ or CD8+ T cells sorted from blood, collected in a trial of the OX40 agonist ivuxolimab. Source of these receptors: an adult with an advanced solid tumor such as melanoma, head and neck, liver or kidney cancer. CDR3s include the opening cysteine and the closing phenylalanine or tryptophan. D genes are given only for firm matches. Only some rows state a clone size, as once, few, many or a class for expanded clones.

TRBJ1-1,NA,NA,TRBV7-9,CASSLPGLPNTEAFF,TGTGCCAGCAGCTTACCAGGGCTACCGAACACTGAAGCTTTCTTT
TRBJ2-5,NA,TRBD1,TRBV7-9,CASSPHDRALGKSYF,TGTGCCAGCAGCCCCCACGACAGGGCCCTCGGGAAGTCGTACTTC
TRBJ2-1,NA,TRBD2,TRBV28,CASSLDLTSGSYNEQFF,TGTGCCAGCAGTTTAGATTTAACTAGCGGGAGCTACAATGAGCAGTTCTTC
TRBJ2-3,once,NA,TRBV14,CASSQTPGTDTQYF,TGTGCCAGCAGCCAAACGCCAGGCACAGATACGCAGTATTTT
TRBJ2-1,NA,TRBD2,TRBV9,CASSLLAGTEQFF,TGTGCCAGCAGTCTGTTAGCGGGGACTGAGCAGTTCTTC
TRBJ1-2,NA,TRBD1,TRBV9,CASSGDRYGYTF,TGTGCCAGCAGCGGGGACAGATATGGCTACACCTTC
TRBJ1-4,NA,TRBD1,TRBV5-5,CASSSGGYNEKLFF,TGTGCCAGCAGCTCAGGGGGGTATAATGAAAAACTGTTTTTT
TRBJ2-7,NA,NA,TRBV19,CASSIVPGSYEQYF,TGTGCCAGTAGTATAGTCCCCGGAAGTTACGAGCAGTACTTC
TRBJ1-2,few,TRBD1,TRBV9,CASSGNRDRADGGYTF,TGTGCCAGCAGCGGAAACCGGGACAGGGCCGATGGTGGCTACACCTTC
TRBJ2-5,NA,TRBD1,TRBV5-1,CASSPGRTGEGDAQETQYF,TGCGCCAGCAGCCCAGGAAGGACAGGGGAGGGGGACGCACAAGAGACCCAGTACTTC
TRBJ2-1,NA,NA,TRBV9,CASSAWAYEQFF,TGTGCCAGCAGCGCGTGGGCGTATGAGCAGTTCTTC
TRBJ2-1,NA,NA,TRBV5-8,CASSWGRKGQFF,TGTGCCAGCAGCTGGGGACGGAAGGGTCAGTTCTTC
TRBJ2-7,NA,NA,TRBV11-2,CASSLVTGDAYEQYF,TGTGCCAGCAGCTTAGTTACCGGGGACGCATACGAGCAGTACTTC
TRBJ2-7,NA,NA,TRBV29-1,CSVHTGTAHYEQYF,TGCAGCGTGCATACTGGGACTGCTCACTACGAGCAGTACTTC
TRBJ1-1,once,TRBD1,TRBV7-9,CASSLDTGQGANWAFF,TGTGCCAGCAGCTTAGATACGGGACAGGGCGCCAATTGGGCTTTCTTT
TRBJ2-1,NA,NA,TRBV4-3,CASSQDRQGPYEQFF,TGCGCCAGCAGCCAAGATCGGCAGGGACCCTATGAGCAGTTCTTC
TRBJ1-5,NA,TRBD1,TRBV4-1,CASSQEPGQGNQPQHF,TGCGCCAGCAGCCAAGAGCCGGGACAGGGCAATCAGCCCCAGCATTTT
TRBJ2-1,NA,NA,TRBV6-5,CASSLGASSYNEQFF,TGTGCCAGCAGTTTGGGCGCGAGCTCCTACAATGAGCAGTTCTTC
TRBJ2-7,NA,NA,TRBV28,CASRSGQSSYEQYF,TGTGCCAGCAGATCCGGACAGAGCTCCTACGAGCAGTACTTC
TRBJ1-5,NA,NA,TRBV5-1,CASSWDGISNQPQHF,TGCGCCAGCAGCTGGGACGGTATTAGCAATCAGCCCCAGCATTTT
TRBJ1-2,NA,NA,TRBV9,CASSVDETALYGYTF,TGTGCCAGCAGCGTAGACGAGACAGCCCTCTATGGCTACACCTTC
TRBJ1-4,NA,NA,TRBV5-1,CASSLGESEKLFF,TGCGCCAGCAGCTTGGGGGAAAGTGAAAAACTGTTTTTT
TRBJ1-5,NA,NA,TRBV27,CASSYRPYQPQHF,TGTGCCAGCAGTTACCGCCCTTATCAGCCCCAGCATTTT
TRBJ2-7,NA,TRBD2,TRBV4-2,CASSWASGPYEQYF,TGTGCCAGCTCCTGGGCTAGCGGACCTTACGAGCAGTACTTC
TRBJ2-2,NA,NA,TRBV7-9,CASSPIEQREELFF,TGTGCCAGCAGCCCCATTGAGCAGAGGGAGGAGCTGTTTTTT
TRBJ2-5,NA,TRBD2,TRBV4-1,CASSHRTRGETQYF,TGCGCCAGCAGCCACCGGACTAGAGGCGAGACCCAGTACTTC
TRBJ1-2,NA,TRBD1,TRBV10-2,CASKGGTVLPSGYTF,TGCGCCAGCAAGGGGGGGACAGTTTTACCGAGTGGCTACACCTTC
TRBJ2-2,NA,NA,TRBV4-3,CASSQQGGLTGELFF,TGCGCCAGCAGCCAACAGGGGGGATTGACCGGGGAGCTGTTTTTT
TRBJ1-1,NA,TRBD1,TRBV6-5,CASSSAGQGNTEAFF,TGTGCCAGCAGTTCCGCCGGACAGGGGAACACTGAAGCTTTCTTT
TRBJ2-7,NA,TRBD2,TRBV9,CASSAGLAGSYEQYF,TGTGCCAGCAGCGCGGGACTAGCGGGGTCCTACGAGCAGTACTTC
TRBJ2-3,NA,NA,TRBV13,CASSLWSGAVTDTQYF,TGTGCCAGCAGCTTATGGTCGGGGGCAGTCACAGATACGCAGTATTTT
TRBJ1-4,NA,NA,TRBV5-6,CASSQAQGFEKLFF,TGTGCCAGCAGCCAGGCCCAGGGTTTTGAAAAACTGTTTTTT
TRBJ2-7,NA,NA,TRBV15,CATSRDGRGRDEQYF,TGTGCCACCAGCAGAGATGGTAGGGGGAGAGACGAGCAGTACTTC
TRBJ2-1,NA,TRBD2,TRBV5-1,CASGISGEASEQFF,TGCGCCAGCGGAATTAGCGGGGAGGCAAGTGAGCAGTTCTTC
TRBJ2-1,NA,NA,TRBV6-1,CASSELQGRPREQFF,TGTGCCAGCAGTGAGTTGCAGGGGCGTCCGCGGGAGCAGTTCTTC
TRBJ1-2,NA,TRBD1,TRBV2,CASSVTGGLDRGYTF,TGTGCCAGCAGCGTTACAGGGGGATTGGACCGTGGCTACACCTTC
TRBJ2-1,once,NA,TRBV27,CASSTTSGRTTTSYNEQFF,TGTGCCAGCAGTACTACCTCGGGCAGGACCACTACCTCCTACAATGAGCAGTTCTTC
TRBJ2-3,NA,NA,TRBV7-6,CASSLGSSAEYTDTQYF,TGTGCCAGCAGCTTAGGGTCCTCGGCCGAGTACACAGATACGCAGTATTTT
TRBJ2-3,NA,NA,TRBV18,CASSLLSWGTDTQYF,TGTGCCAGCTCACTTTTGTCGTGGGGCACAGATACGCAGTATTTT
TRBJ2-5,NA,NA,TRBV7-8,CASSLGGSETQYF,TGTGCCAGCAGCTTAGGGGGGAGCGAGACCCAGTACTTC
TRBJ2-7,NA,TRBD2,TRBV18,CASSPQETSGSYEQYF,TGTGCCAGCTCACCACAGGAGACTAGCGGGAGCTACGAGCAGTACTTC
TRBJ2-1,NA,NA,TRBV9,CASSLLKYNEQFF,TGTGCCAGCAGCCTTCTCAAATACAATGAGCAGTTCTTC
TRBJ1-5,NA,NA,TRBV28,CASSPQGRGNQPQHF,TGTGCCAGCAGTCCGCAGGGAAGGGGCAATCAGCCCCAGCATTTT
TRBJ1-4,NA,NA,TRBV12-2,CASRRDRRRLNEKLFF,TGTGCAAGTCGCAGGGACAGACGAAGATTAAATGAAAAACTGTTTTTT
TRBJ1-1,NA,TRBD1,TRBV4-1,CASSQDQGDNEAFF,TGCGCCAGCAGCCAAGATCAGGGGGATAATGAAGCTTTCTTT
TRBJ2-1,NA,NA,TRBV11-3,CASSVPSYNEQFF,TGTGCCAGCAGCGTACCCTCCTACAATGAGCAGTTCTTC
TRBJ2-1,NA,TRBD2,TRBV27,CATTHGTSGNNEQFF,TGTGCCACTACTCACGGGACTAGCGGGAACAATGAGCAGTTCTTC
TRBJ2-1,NA,NA,TRBV7-6,CASSLAVNNEQFF,TGTGCCAGCAGCTTAGCAGTAAACAATGAGCAGTTCTTC
TRBJ1-1,NA,NA,TRBV19,CASRRGTTEAFF,TGTGCCAGTAGACGAGGGACCACTGAAGCTTTCTTT
TRBJ1-1,NA,NA,TRBV18,CASSPTLNTEAFF,TGTGCCAGCTCACCAACCCTGAACACTGAAGCTTTCTTT
TRBJ1-1,NA,TRBD1,TRBV2,CASILGQGESEAFF,TGTGCCAGCATCCTTGGACAGGGGGAATCTGAAGCTTTCTTT
TRBJ2-7,NA,NA,TRBV6-5,CASSPRAGEQYF,TGTGCCAGCAGCCCCAGGGCTGGCGAGCAGTACTTC
TRBJ1-1,few,NA,TRBV7-6,CASSLWEITEAFF,TGTGCCAGCAGCTTGTGGGAGATCACTGAAGCTTTCTTT
TRBJ1-5,NA,NA,TRBV4-1,CASSQDWVQTYQPQHF,TGCGCCAGCAGCCAAGATTGGGTACAAACCTATCAGCCCCAGCATTTT
TRBJ2-7,few,TRBD1,TRBV27,CASSLSGQALTYEQYF,TGTGCCAGCAGTTTATCTGGACAGGCCCTAACCTACGAGCAGTACTTC
TRBJ2-2,NA,TRBD2,TRBV5-4,CASSSLAGGEDGELFF,TGTGCCAGCAGCTCACTAGCGGGGGGCGAGGACGGGGAGCTGTTTTTT
TRBJ2-3,NA,TRBD2,TRBV9,CASSGGTSGTETTQYF,TGTGCCAGCAGCGGGGGGACTAGCGGGACTGAGACTACGCAGTATTTT
TRBJ2-2,NA,NA,TRBV27,CASSLLYTGELFF,TGTGCCAGCAGTTTATTATATACCGGGGAGCTGTTTTTT
TRBJ2-3,NA,TRBD1,TRBV7-2,CASSPTGSTDTQYF,TGTGCCAGCAGCCCGACAGGGAGCACAGATACGCAGTATTTT